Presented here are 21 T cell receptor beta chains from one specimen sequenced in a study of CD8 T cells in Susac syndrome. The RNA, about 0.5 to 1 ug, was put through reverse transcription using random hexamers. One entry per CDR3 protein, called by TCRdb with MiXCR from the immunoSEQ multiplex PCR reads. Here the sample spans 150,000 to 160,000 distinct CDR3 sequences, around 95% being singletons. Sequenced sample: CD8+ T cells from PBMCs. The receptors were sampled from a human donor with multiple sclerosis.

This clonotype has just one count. The CDR3 bases are TGTGCCAGCAGCCTCCACGGGGGGGCCGCAGATACGCAGTATTTT. Its translation is CASSLHGGAADTQYF. V is TRBV7-3 and J is TRBJ2-3; 8 bases align to TRBD2. CDR1 and CDR2 from the germline V gene are SGHTA and FQGTGA. This CDR3 has 15 residues. Trimming removed 5 bases from V and 4 bases from J; junction bases left unmatched: 8. Looking up the rest from reference TRBV7-3 and TRBJ2-3 gives the full variable domain: GAGVSQTPSNKVTEKGKYVELRCDPISGHTALYWYRQSLGQGPEFLIYFQGTGAADDSGLPNDRFFAVRPEGSVSTLKIQRTERGDSAVYLCASSLHGGAADTQYFGPGTRLTVL.

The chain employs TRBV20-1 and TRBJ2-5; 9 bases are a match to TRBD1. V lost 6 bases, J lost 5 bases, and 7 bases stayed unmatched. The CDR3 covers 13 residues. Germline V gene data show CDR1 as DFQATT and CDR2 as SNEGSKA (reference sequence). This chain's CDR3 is CSAPDRGEETQYF. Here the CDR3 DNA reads TGCAGTGCCCCGGACAGGGGAGAGGAGACCCAGTACTTC.

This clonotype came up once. The CDR3 DNA is TGTGCCAGCACCATTAAGGGGGCCTACACCGGGGAGCTGTTTTTT. It encodes CASTIKGAYTGELFF. This rearrangement joins TRBV5-4 to TRBJ2-2; the match to TRBD1 covers 7 bases. The CDR3 runs 15 residues. Germline CDR1 reads SGHNT; CDR2 reads YYREEE (reference sequence). The V gene end was trimmed by 6 bases and the J gene end by 3 bases; junction bases not matched to a gene: 8.

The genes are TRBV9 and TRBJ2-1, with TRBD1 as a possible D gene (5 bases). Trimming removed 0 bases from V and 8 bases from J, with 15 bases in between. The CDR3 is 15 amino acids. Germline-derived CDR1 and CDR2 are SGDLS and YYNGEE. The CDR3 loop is CASSVEGATSDEQFF. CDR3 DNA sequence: TGTGCCAGCAGCGTAGAAGGGGCAACCTCCGATGAGCAGTTCTTC.

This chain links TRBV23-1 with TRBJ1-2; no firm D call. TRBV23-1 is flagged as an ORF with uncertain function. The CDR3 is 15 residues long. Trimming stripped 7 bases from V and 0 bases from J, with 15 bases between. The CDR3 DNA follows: TGCGCCAGCACCCATCGCCGGTTAACTAACTATGGCTACACCTTC. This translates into CASTHRRLTNYGYTF.

The CDR3 protein is CASSTTGTPEAFF. Written as DNA, the CDR3 is TGTGCCAGCAGCACAACAGGGACCCCTGAAGCTTTCTTT. The rearrangement links TRBV2 to TRBJ1-1, with D possibly TRBD1 on 6 matching bases. Germline V gene lookup returns CDR1 SNHLY and CDR2 FYNNEI. The CDR3 sequence is 13 residues long. Trimming pared 6 bases from V and 6 bases from J, leaving 14 bases between.

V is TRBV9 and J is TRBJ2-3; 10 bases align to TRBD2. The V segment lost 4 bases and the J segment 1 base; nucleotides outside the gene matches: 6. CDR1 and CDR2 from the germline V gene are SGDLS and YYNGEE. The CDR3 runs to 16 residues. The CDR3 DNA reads TGTGCCAGCAGCCCCGGGACTAGCGACGGCACAGATACGCAGTATTTT. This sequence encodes CASSPGTSDGTDTQYF. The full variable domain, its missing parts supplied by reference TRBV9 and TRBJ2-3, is DSGVTQTPKHLITATGQRVTLRCSPRSGDLSVYWYQQSLDQGLQFLIQYYNGEERAKGNILERFSAQQFPDLHSELNLSSLELGDSALYFCASSPGTSDGTDTQYFGPGTRLTVL.

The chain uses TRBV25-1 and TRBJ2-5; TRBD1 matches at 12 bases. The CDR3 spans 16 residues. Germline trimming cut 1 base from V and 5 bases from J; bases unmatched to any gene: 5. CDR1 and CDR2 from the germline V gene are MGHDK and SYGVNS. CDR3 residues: CASSELGTGGYETQYF. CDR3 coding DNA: TGTGCCAGCAGTGAATTGGGGACAGGGGGCTATGAGACCCAGTACTTC.

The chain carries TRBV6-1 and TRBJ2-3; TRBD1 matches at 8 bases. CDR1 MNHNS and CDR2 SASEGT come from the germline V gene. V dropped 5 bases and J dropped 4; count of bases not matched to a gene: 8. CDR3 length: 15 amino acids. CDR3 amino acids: CASSPRTGSADTQYF. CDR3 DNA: TGTGCCAGCAGTCCGCGGACAGGGAGCGCAGATACGCAGTATTTT.

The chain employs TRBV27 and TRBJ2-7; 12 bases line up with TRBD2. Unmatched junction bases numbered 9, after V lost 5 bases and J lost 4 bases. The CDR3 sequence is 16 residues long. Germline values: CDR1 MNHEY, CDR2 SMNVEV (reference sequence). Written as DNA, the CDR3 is TGTGCCAGCAGTCCCCTGACTAGCGGGGGTCCGTACGAGCAGTACTTC. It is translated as CASSPLTSGGPYEQYF.

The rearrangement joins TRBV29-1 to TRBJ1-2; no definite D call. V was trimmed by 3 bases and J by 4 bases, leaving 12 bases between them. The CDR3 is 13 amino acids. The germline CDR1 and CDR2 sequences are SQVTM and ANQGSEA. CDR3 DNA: TGCAGCGTTGACCCAGGAAAGAGCTATGGCTACACCTTC. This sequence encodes CSVDPGKSYGYTF.

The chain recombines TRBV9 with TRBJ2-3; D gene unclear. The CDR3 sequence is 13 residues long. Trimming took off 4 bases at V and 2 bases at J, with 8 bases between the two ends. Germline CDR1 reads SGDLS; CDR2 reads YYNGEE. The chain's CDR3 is CASSPTLTDTQYF. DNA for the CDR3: TGTGCCAGCAGCCCGACACTCACAGATACGCAGTATTTT.

The CDR3 loop is CSVDGQGVYNEQFF. CDR3 sequence (DNA): TGCAGCGTCGACGGACAGGGGGTCTACAATGAGCAGTTCTTC. This rearrangement joins TRBV29-1 to TRBJ2-1; 10 bases map to TRBD1. Germline values: CDR1 SQVTM, CDR2 ANQGSEA. This CDR3 region has 14 residues. Trimming cost V 6 bases and J 3 bases; bases outside gene matches: 5.

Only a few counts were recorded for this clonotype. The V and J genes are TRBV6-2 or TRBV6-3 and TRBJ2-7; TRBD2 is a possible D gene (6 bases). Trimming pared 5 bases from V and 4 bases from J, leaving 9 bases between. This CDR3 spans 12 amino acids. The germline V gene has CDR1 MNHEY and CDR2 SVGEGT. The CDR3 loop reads CASSTGRYEQYF. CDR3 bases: TGTGCCAGCAGTACTGGGAGGTACGAGCAGTACTTC.

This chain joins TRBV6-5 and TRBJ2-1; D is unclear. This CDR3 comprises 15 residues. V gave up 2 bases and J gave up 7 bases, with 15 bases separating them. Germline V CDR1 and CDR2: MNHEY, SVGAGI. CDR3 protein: CASSYTDRLGNEQFF. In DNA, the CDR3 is TGTGCCAGCAGTTACACTGACCGCTTGGGGAATGAGCAGTTCTTC.

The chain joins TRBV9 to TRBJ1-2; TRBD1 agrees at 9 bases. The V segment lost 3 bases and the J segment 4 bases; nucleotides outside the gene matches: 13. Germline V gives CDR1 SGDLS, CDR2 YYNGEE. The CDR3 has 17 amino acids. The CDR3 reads CASSGSRDRDWGYGYTF. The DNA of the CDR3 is TGTGCCAGCAGCGGGTCCCGGGACAGGGATTGGGGCTATGGCTACACCTTC.

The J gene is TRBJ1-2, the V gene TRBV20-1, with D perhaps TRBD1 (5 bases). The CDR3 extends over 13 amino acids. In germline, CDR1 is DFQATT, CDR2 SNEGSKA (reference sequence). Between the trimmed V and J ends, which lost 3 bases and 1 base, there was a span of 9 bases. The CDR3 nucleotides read TGCAGTGCTAGCGACAGCTTTAACTATGGCTACACCTTC. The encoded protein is CSASDSFNYGYTF.

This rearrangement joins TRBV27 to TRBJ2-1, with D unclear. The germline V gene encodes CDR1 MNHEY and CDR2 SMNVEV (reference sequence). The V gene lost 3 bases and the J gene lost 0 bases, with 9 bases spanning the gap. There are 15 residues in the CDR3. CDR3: CASSFDTSSYNEQFF. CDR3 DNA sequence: TGTGCCAGCAGTTTTGACACGAGCTCCTACAATGAGCAGTTCTTC.

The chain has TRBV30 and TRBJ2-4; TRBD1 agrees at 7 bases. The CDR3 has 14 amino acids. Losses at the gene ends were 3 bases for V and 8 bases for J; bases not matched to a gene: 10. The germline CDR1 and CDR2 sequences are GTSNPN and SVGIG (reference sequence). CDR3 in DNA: TGTGCCTGGAGCGACGGACAGGAAGGGGACATTCAGTACTTC. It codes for CAWSDGQEGDIQYF.

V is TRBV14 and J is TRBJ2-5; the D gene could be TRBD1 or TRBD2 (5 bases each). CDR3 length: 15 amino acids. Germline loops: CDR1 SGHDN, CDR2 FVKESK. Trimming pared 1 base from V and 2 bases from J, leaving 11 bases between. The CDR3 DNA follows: TGTGCCAGCAGCCAAGCCCCGGGGCGACAAGAGACCCAGTACTTC. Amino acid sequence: CASSQAPGRQETQYF.

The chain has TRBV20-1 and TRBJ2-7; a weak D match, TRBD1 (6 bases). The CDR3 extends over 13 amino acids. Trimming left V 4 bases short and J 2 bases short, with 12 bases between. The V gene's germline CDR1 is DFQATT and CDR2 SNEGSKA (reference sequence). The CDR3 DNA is TGCAGTGCTATCCCAAGGGGGACCTACGAGCAGTACTTC. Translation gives CSAIPRGTYEQYF.